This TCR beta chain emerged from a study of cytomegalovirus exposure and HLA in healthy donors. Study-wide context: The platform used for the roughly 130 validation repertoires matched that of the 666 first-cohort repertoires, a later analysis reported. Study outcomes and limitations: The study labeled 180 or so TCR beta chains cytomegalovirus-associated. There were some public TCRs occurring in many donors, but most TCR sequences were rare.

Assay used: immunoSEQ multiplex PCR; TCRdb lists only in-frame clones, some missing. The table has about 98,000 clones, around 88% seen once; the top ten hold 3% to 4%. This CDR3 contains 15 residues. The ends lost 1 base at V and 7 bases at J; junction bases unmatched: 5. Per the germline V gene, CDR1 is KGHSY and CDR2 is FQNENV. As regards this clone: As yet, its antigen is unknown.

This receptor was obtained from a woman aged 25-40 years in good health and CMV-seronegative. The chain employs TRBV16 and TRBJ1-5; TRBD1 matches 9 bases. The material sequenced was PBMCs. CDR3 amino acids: CASSQFQDRGQPQHF. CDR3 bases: TGTGCCAGCAGCCAATTCCAGGACAGGGGACAGCCCCAGCATTTT.